Presented here are 24 T cell receptor beta chains from one specimen sequenced in a study of T cells after yellow fever vaccination. TCRdb redid the calling of the 5' RACE reads with MiXCR, one entry per CDR3 protein. The sample includes under 150,000 distinct CDR3 sequences, roughly 8% of them seen just once. The material sequenced was CD4+ T cells sorted from PBMCs, taken 5 days after the yellow fever booster vaccination. The source is a young man who received the YFV17D yellow fever vaccine.

This clonotype was detected only a few times. The V and J genes are TRBV27 and TRBJ1-5; 10 bases map to TRBD1. The CDR3 loop spans 15 amino acids. V shed 7 bases, J shed 2 bases, and the junction held 5 bases outside the gene matches. CDR1 and CDR2 (germline): MNHEY, SMNVEV (reference sequence). Here the CDR3 DNA reads TGTGCCAGCAACGCCGGGACAGGGGGCAATCAGCCCCAGCATTTT. The encoded protein is CASNAGTGGNQPQHF.

This clonotype has a count of ten or more. The chain uses TRBV5-5 and TRBJ2-7; TRBD1 agrees at 7 bases. Germline-derived CDR1 and CDR2 are SGHKS and YYEKEE (reference sequence). The CDR3 loop spans 15 amino acids. The V segment lost 1 base and the J segment 2 bases; nucleotides outside the gene matches: 6. Written as DNA, the CDR3 is TGTGCCAGCAGCTTGTCTGGGACAGTCCCCTACGAGCAGTACTTC. It encodes CASSLSGTVPYEQYF.

As regards this clonotype: This may come from a read error, since a much larger clone is one base off. The rearrangement uses TRBV7-2 and TRBJ2-5; possibly TRBD2 for D (6 bases). This CDR3 comprises 16 residues. The germline CDR1 and CDR2 sequences are SGHTA and FQGNSA. CDR3 DNA: TGTGCCAGCAGCCCGAGTCGGGACTTGCTAGGGGAGACCCAGCACTTC. Protein sequence: CASSPSRDLLGETQHF. Looking up the rest from reference TRBV7-2 and TRBJ2-5 gives the full variable domain: GAGVSQSPSNKVTEKGKDVELRCDPISGHTALYWYRQSLGQGLEFLIYFQGNSAPDKSGLPSDRFSAERTGGSVSTLTIQRTQQEDSAVYLCASSPSRDLLGETQHFGPGTRLLVL.

This clonotype was seen repeatedly, ten times or more. The rearrangement joins TRBV7-9 to TRBJ1-1; D ambiguous. V lost 3 bases and J 5 bases, leaving 10 bases between the germline ends. The CDR3 contains 13 residues. In germline, CDR1 is SEHNR, CDR2 FQNEAQ (reference sequence). CDR3 in amino acids: CASSFKGQTEAFF. The CDR3 DNA follows: TGTGCCAGCAGCTTTAAGGGTCAGACTGAAGCTTTCTTT.

This clonotype has at least ten counts. This chain links TRBV29-1 with TRBJ2-1; D may be TRBD2 (5 bases). The CDR3 has 12 residues. V lost 8 bases and J 5 bases, leaving 13 bases between the germline ends. CDR1 is SQVTM and CDR2 is ANQGSEA in the germline V gene. The CDR3 protein is CSSTAGDNEQFF. The CDR3 nucleotides are TGCAGCTCGACCGCCGGGGACAATGAGCAGTTCTTC.

At least ten counts were recorded for this clonotype. The genes are TRBV18 and TRBJ2-7; 9 bases agree with TRBD2. Germline CDR1 and CDR2: KGHSH and LQKENI. Losses at the gene ends were 3 bases for V and 2 bases for J; bases not matched to a gene: 11. This CDR3 spans 17 amino acids. CDR3 protein: CASSPPIGGRVPYEQYF. The CDR3 DNA reads as TGTGCCAGCTCACCTCCCATTGGCGGGAGGGTCCCCTACGAGCAGTACTTC.

In its sample, this clonotype was seen many times. The chain has TRBV20-1 and TRBJ2-7; D remains ambiguous. Trimming took 2 bases from V and 4 from J, leaving 9 bases between them. There are 12 residues in the CDR3. Germline V gives CDR1 DFQATT, CDR2 SNEGSKA (reference sequence). The CDR3 loop reads CSARSRAYEQYF. CDR3 in DNA: TGCAGTGCTAGATCACGGGCGTACGAGCAGTACTTC.

This clonotype was observed at least ten times. The chain couples TRBV12-3 or TRBV12-4 to TRBJ2-5; D may be TRBD2 (5 bases). The ends were cut back, 6 bases at V and 13 bases at J, with 15 bases in the middle. The CDR3 runs 11 residues. In DNA form, the CDR3 reads TGTGCCAGCAGCCAGGAGGACTTGCGGTACTTC. It yields the protein CASSQEDLRYF.

The chain employs TRBV20-1 and TRBJ2-3, with 11 bases matching TRBD2. Germline CDR1 and CDR2: DFQATT and SNEGSKA (reference sequence). Trimming removed 6 bases from V and 7 bases from J; junction bases left unmatched: 9. The CDR3 length is 14 residues. DNA of the CDR3: TGCAGTGCCAGTAATGTAGCGGGAGGGAATACGCAGTATTTT. This gives the protein CSASNVAGGNTQYF.

This clonotype was observed at least ten times. This chain uses TRBV2 with TRBJ2-1; tentative D call: TRBD1 (5 bases). This CDR3 is built from 14 residues. V was trimmed by 10 bases and J by 6 bases, leaving 19 bases between them. CDR1 is SNHLY and CDR2 is FYNNEI in the germline V gene. CDR3 amino acids: CATSVRVKGNEQFF. The CDR3 nucleotides read TGTGCCACCTCTGTCAGGGTGAAAGGCAATGAGCAGTTCTTC. Variable domain in full (rest from reference TRBV2 and TRBJ2-1): EPEVTQTPSHQVTQMGQEVILRCVPISNHLYFYWYRQILGQKVEFLVSFYNNEISEKSEIFDDQFSVERPDGSNFTLKIRSTKLEDSAMYFCATSVRVKGNEQFFGPGTRLTVL.

A note on this clonotype: A much larger clone is a single base away; this may be a read error. CDR3 in amino acids: CASSLYVNSNQPQHF. CDR3 DNA sequence: TGTGCCAGCAGCTTATATGTCAATAGCAATCAGCCCCAGCATTTT. The chain recombines TRBV7-9 with TRBJ1-5; no clear D. Germline V gene lookup returns CDR1 SEHNR and CDR2 FQNEAQ (reference sequence). V shed 2 bases and J shed 0 bases, with 8 bases lying between them. The CDR3 totals 15 residues.

This clonotype has at least ten counts. This chain joins TRBV10-3 and TRBJ2-2; D might be TRBD1 (7 bases). Trimming removed 7 bases at V and 3 bases at J, with 15 bases between. The germline V gene encodes CDR1 ENHRY and CDR2 SYGVKD. The CDR3 is 15 residues long. The CDR3 nucleotides are TGTGCCATCATGCGGGACAGTTCGGACACCGGGGAGCTGTTTTTT. Residues: CAIMRDSSDTGELFF.

This clonotype was detected ten times or more. The chain joins TRBV20-1 to TRBJ1-1; TRBD1 aligns across 8 bases. The CDR3 sequence is 14 residues long. Trimming took 6 bases from V and 3 from J; bases not matched to a gene: 9. Germline lookup yields CDR1 DFQATT and CDR2 SNEGSKA (reference sequence). In DNA form, the CDR3 reads TGCAGTGCACTTTCCAGGGGGCTCGACACTGAAGCTTTCTTT. Protein: CSALSRGLDTEAFF.

This clonotype was seen many times. This chain joins TRBV18 and TRBJ1-1, with 7 bases identical to TRBD1. V trimming: 2 bases; J trimming: 8 bases; junction bases outside the gene matches: 5. The germline V gene has CDR1 KGHSH and CDR2 LQKENI. CDR3 length: 13 amino acids. The CDR3 reads CASSPNSDREAFF. The DNA for the CDR3 is TGTGCCAGCTCACCAAATTCGGACAGGGAAGCTTTCTTT. The whole variable domain, filled in from reference TRBV18 and TRBJ1-1, reads NAGVMQNPRHLVRRRGQEARLRCSPMKGHSHVYWYRQLPEEGLKFMVYLQKENIIDESGMPKERFSAEFPKEGPSILRIQQVVRGDSAAYFCASSPNSDREAFFGQGTRLTVV.

This clonotype came up many times. The chain recombines TRBV3-1 with TRBJ2-7; D gene uncertain. This CDR3 region has 12 residues. The V gene lost 4 bases and the J gene lost 3 bases, with 7 bases spanning the gap. From germline, CDR1 is LGHDT and CDR2 YNNKEL (reference sequence). The CDR3 sequence: CASSRRIYEQYF. CDR3 DNA sequence: TGTGCCAGCAGCCGGCGGATCTACGAGCAGTACTTC.

This clonotype was seen repeatedly, ten times or more. This chain connects TRBV6-2 or TRBV6-3 to TRBJ2-5; possibly TRBD2 for D (5 bases). This CDR3 region has 14 residues. CDR1 and CDR2 from the germline V gene are MNHEY and SVGEGT. V was shortened by 6 bases and J by 1 base, with 12 bases between the two germline ends. The CDR3 loop is CASRPTAAQETQYF. The CDR3 DNA is TGTGCCAGCAGGCCAACAGCGGCCCAAGAGACCCAGTACTTC.

This chain links TRBV15 with TRBJ1-5; TRBD1 agrees at 7 bases. The CDR3 is 17 residues long. Germline CDR1 LNHNV, CDR2 YYDKDF (reference sequence). V lost 0 bases and J lost 4; bases outside the gene matches: 9. The CDR3 spells CATSRDYRTGGNQPQHF. In DNA form, the CDR3 reads TGTGCCACCAGCAGAGATTATCGGACAGGTGGAAATCAGCCCCAGCATTTT.

A word on this clonotype: This may be a read error, as it is one base from a much larger clone. This rearrangement joins TRBV7-2 to TRBJ2-1; TRBD2 matches at 12 bases. Germline V CDR1 and CDR2: SGHTA, FQGNSA. The CDR3 sequence is 16 residues long. In DNA, the CDR3 is TGTGTCAGCAGCTTAGGGACTAGCGGGTACTACAATGAGCAGTTCTTC. Its translation: CVSSLGTSGYYNEQFF.

At least ten counts were recorded for this clonotype. The chain links TRBV10-3 to TRBJ2-1, with a tentative D call TRBD2 (5 bases). The germline gives CDR1 ENHRY, CDR2 SYGVKD. The CDR3 contains 14 residues. V was pared by 4 bases and J by 4 bases, with 11 bases between. The CDR3, as DNA: TGTGCCATCAGTGGCCTTCCGGGGTACAATGAGCAGTTCTTC. Protein: CAISGLPGYNEQFF.

Many counts were recorded for this clonotype. The chain joins TRBV11-2 to TRBJ2-7; 14 nucleotides agree with TRBD2. The V and J ends lost 2 bases and 2 bases, in that order; junction bases with no gene match: 8. The V gene's germline CDR1 is SGHAT and CDR2 FQNNGV. The CDR3 runs to 18 residues. In DNA form, the CDR3 reads TGTGCCAGCAGCTTACCAAAGGGACTAGCGGGAGTAACCTACGAGCAGTACTTC. This gives the protein CASSLPKGLAGVTYEQYF.

In this sample, this clonotype turned up many times. V is TRBV5-1 and J is TRBJ1-1, with a tentative D call TRBD1 (6 bases). Germline loops: CDR1 SGHRS, CDR2 YFSETQ. The CDR3 runs 14 residues. Trimming removed 3 bases at V and 0 bases at J, with 9 bases between. The CDR3 loop reads CASSSGQLNTEAFF. CDR3 DNA: TGCGCCAGCAGCTCCGGACAGTTGAACACTGAAGCTTTCTTT.

This chain uses TRBV11-2 with TRBJ2-5; D perhaps matches TRBD2 (6 bases). The V gene's germline CDR1 is SGHAT and CDR2 FQNNGV. The V gene lost 5 bases and the J gene lost 5 bases, with 18 bases spanning the gap. This CDR3 has 15 amino acids. CDR3 nucleotides: TGTGCCAGCAGCCGTCGAGACGGGGGAGGCGAGACCCAGTACTTC. Amino acid sequence: CASSRRDGGGETQYF. Filled out from reference TRBV11-2 and TRBJ2-5, the complete variable domain reads EAGVAQSPRYKIIEKRQSVAFWCNPISGHATLYWYQQILGQGPKLLIQFQNNGVVDDSQLPKDRFSAERLKGVDSTLKIQPAKLEDSAVYLCASSRRDGGGETQYFGPGTRLLVL.

This clonotype came up many times. DNA for the CDR3: TGTGCCTGGAGCTGGGCGGGACTAAGGGGCAATGAGCAGTTCTTC. This encodes CAWSWAGLRGNEQFF. V gene TRBV30 combines with J gene TRBJ2-1; TRBD2 aligns across 7 bases. The V gene end was trimmed by 3 bases and the J gene end by 6 bases; junction bases not matched to a gene: 11. The germline V gene encodes CDR1 GTSNPN and CDR2 SVGIG (reference sequence). The CDR3 covers 15 residues.

Ten or more counts support this clonotype. In DNA form, the CDR3 reads TGCAGTGCTAGAGGAGGGCGGCTTGCTTACAATGAGCAGTTCTTC. This sequence encodes CSARGGRLAYNEQFF. The rearrangement uses TRBV20-1 and TRBJ2-1; TRBD2 might be the D (5 bases). In germline, CDR1 is DFQATT, CDR2 SNEGSKA (reference sequence). Trimming took 1 base from V and 4 from J, leaving 14 bases between them. The CDR3 runs 15 residues.